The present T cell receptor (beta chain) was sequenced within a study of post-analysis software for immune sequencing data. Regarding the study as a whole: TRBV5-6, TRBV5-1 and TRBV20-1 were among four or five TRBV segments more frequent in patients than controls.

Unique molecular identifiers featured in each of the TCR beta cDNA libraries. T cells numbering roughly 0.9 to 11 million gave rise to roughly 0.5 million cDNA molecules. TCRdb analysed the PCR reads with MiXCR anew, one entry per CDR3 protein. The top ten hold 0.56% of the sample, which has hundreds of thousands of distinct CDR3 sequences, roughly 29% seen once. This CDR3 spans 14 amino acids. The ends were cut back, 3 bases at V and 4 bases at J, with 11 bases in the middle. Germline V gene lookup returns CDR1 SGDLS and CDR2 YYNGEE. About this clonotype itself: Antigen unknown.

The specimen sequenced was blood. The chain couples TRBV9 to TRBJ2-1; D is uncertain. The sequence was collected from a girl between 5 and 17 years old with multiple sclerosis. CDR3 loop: CASSAETNYNEQFF. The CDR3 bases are TGTGCCAGCAGCGCGGAGACAAATTACAATGAGCAGTTCTTC.